This TCR beta chain is from a study of blood T cell repertoires in COVID-19. Study information: Nucleic acid was either cDNA or gDNA, and it came from T cells, B-cell-depleted T cells, or PBMCs.

The V and J ends lost 6 bases and 0 bases respectively, with 12 bases between them. Per germline, CDR1 MNHNY and CDR2 SVGAGI (reference sequence). There are 14 residues in the CDR3. As handled by the study authors: Researchers report that nucleated cell counts were estimated from reference gene primer amplification. Clones were sequenced by immunoSEQ multiplex PCR, and TCRdb holds only the in-frame ones, with some missing. That table furnishes V, J and clone size, whereas the DNA furnished D and trimming. The sample has fewer than 300,000 clones, roughly 92% seen once. The receptor was isolated from a woman younger than 45 with COVID-19, enrolled during active disease. The chain links TRBV6-6 to TRBJ2-7; D might be TRBD2 (6 bases). The sequencing input was peripheral blood. CDR3 bases: TGTGCCAGCAGGCGAGCTAGCGACTCCTACGAGCAGTACTTC. This sequence encodes CASRRASDSYEQYF.